This T cell receptor (beta chain) was documented in a study of blood T cell repertoires in COVID-19. In the study overall: Some COVID-19 samples were acute and others convalescent; all came from the United States, Italy and Spain. Sources were T cells, B-cell-depleted T cells, or PBMCs; the material itself was cDNA or gDNA.

In the case of this clone: Other DNA sequences within the sample encode an identical CDR3.

Per the original data handling: Nucleated cell number was recorded as an estimate derived from reference gene primer amplification. TCRdb's copy holds only in-frame clones and misses some; the assay was immunoSEQ multiplex PCR. V, J and clone size are those of that table, while D and trimming were read from the DNA. Of a few hundred thousand clones listed, 85% to 90% are singletons. Sequenced: peripheral blood. This sequence was found in a woman aged 40 to 49 who had recovered from COVID-19.

The CDR3: CASSLAGGGQETQYF. CDR3 in DNA: TGTGCCAGCAGCCTAGCGGGAGGGGGCCAAGAGACCCAGTACTTC. The chain recombines TRBV6-2 or TRBV6-3 with TRBJ2-5, with TRBD2 matching 12 bases. This CDR3 is 15 amino acids long. The germline V gene has CDR1 MNHEY and CDR2 SVGEGT. Unmatched junction bases numbered 3, after V lost 6 bases and J lost 1 base.